Shown below are 24 T cell receptor beta chains from a single sample sequenced in a study of CD8+ T cells in alopecia areata (dated by TCRdb to about 2018). Explained via the paper, the time point label denotes: baseline before oral tofacitinib. Library prep was done by the immunoSEQ multiplex PCR assay. For TCR sequencing, RNA was extracted from every sample and reverse transcribed into cDNA to serve as template. TCRdb's version of the immuneACCESS table is confined to in-frame rearrangements and falls short of the full clone set. An unresolved V gene accounts for under half of the shortfall where checked; the remainder is of unknown origin. Counted in this sample were 140,000 to 150,000 clones; approximately 49% of them appeared once. In total, the top ten clones hold less than 1% of the sample. Sequencing used CD4+ T cells sorted from blood, obtained at week 0. The receptors here all came from a human donor with alopecia areata.

This clone was detected a few times. This chain joins TRBV5-1 and TRBJ2-2, with D maybe TRBD1 (5 bases). The CDR3 has 16 amino acids. Germline CDR1 SGHRS, CDR2 YFSETQ. V dropped 1 base and J dropped 0 bases, with 10 bases sitting between them. CDR3 coding DNA: TGCGCCAGCAGCTTGACAGGAGAAACGAACACCGGGGAGCTGTTTTTT. Its protein is CASSLTGETNTGELFF.

This clone was seen a few times. J is TRBJ2-3 and V is TRBV6-5; 8 nucleotides agree with TRBD2. J gave up 2 bases and V 5 bases, and 3 bases lay outside the gene matches. CDR1 and CDR2 (germline): MNHEY, SVGAGI. CDR3 length equals 14 residues. CDR3 loop: CASSDSGITDTQYF. The CDR3 DNA follows: TGTGCCAGCAGTGATAGCGGGATCACAGATACGCAGTATTTT.

V is TRBV29-1 and J is TRBJ2-7; D is uncertain. The V end lost 6 bases, the J end lost 7 bases, and 16 bases lay between the germline ends. The CDR3 extends over 12 amino acids. Germline lookup yields CDR1 SQVTM and CDR2 ANQGSEA. CDR3 sequence: CSVMDGSWEQYF. The DNA for the CDR3 is TGCAGCGTAATGGATGGGTCTTGGGAGCAGTACTTC.

This clone showed up just a few times. The chain uses TRBV29-1 and TRBJ2-6, with unresolved D. The germline V gene has CDR1 SQVTM and CDR2 ANQGSEA. V gave up 5 bases and J gave up 0 bases, with 5 bases separating them. The CDR3 has 13 amino acids. The CDR3 reads CSVQTSGANVLTF. The CDR3 nucleotides are TGCAGCGTTCAGACCTCTGGGGCCAACGTCCTGACTTTC.

The rearrangement uses TRBV6-5 and TRBJ2-5; 7 nucleotides agree with TRBD2. J was trimmed by 9 bases and V by 10 bases; bases with no gene match: 14. The CDR3 is 13 amino acids. Germline assignment: CDR1 MNHEY and CDR2 SVGAGI. The CDR3: CATQPSGSGAQYF. The CDR3 DNA follows: TGTGCCACCCAACCCTCCGGCAGCGGGGCCCAGTACTTC.

This clone was seen a few times. The chain is built from TRBV29-1 and TRBJ2-3; 8 bases are a match to TRBD1. This CDR3 spans 14 amino acids. Germline CDR1 and CDR2: SQVTM and ANQGSEA. Trimming removed 6 bases from V and 0 bases from J; junction bases left unmatched: 5. The CDR3, as DNA: TGCAGCGTGAGACAGGGGTCGAGCACAGATACGCAGTATTTT. Residues: CSVRQGSSTDTQYF.

The chain uses TRBV9 and TRBJ2-2; 10 bases fit TRBD2. CDR3 length: 17 amino acids. V was clipped by 0 bases and J by 3 bases; unmatched bases: 5. Germline CDR1 reads SGDLS; CDR2 reads YYNGEE. The CDR3 protein is CASSVGLAGDDTGELFF. CDR3 bases: TGTGCCAGCAGCGTAGGCCTAGCGGGAGATGACACCGGGGAGCTGTTTTTT.

J is TRBJ2-1 and V is TRBV7-8; D is perhaps TRBD1 (5 bases). The V gene lost 2 bases and the J gene lost 3 bases, with 11 bases spanning the gap. This CDR3 spans 15 amino acids. CDR1 and CDR2 (germline): SGHVS, FQNEAQ. For the CDR3, the DNA is TGTGCCAGCAGCTTATTAGGGGTCGGCTACAATGAGCAGTTCTTC. It yields the protein CASSLLGVGYNEQFF.

This clone came up a few times. V is TRBV7-2 and J is TRBJ2-2; 14 nucleotides agree with TRBD2. V shed 6 bases and J 7 bases; nucleotides not matched to a gene: 4. The CDR3 is 15 amino acids. Germline values: CDR1 SGHTA, CDR2 FQGNSA. In nucleotides, the CDR3 is TGTGCCAGCAGTTGGACTAGCGGGAGGATCGGGGAGCTGTTTTTT. Translation gives CASSWTSGRIGELFF.

V and J are TRBV30 and TRBJ1-1, with a possible D match to TRBD1 (5 bases). This CDR3 has 15 residues. The germline V gene has CDR1 GTSNPN and CDR2 SVGIG (reference sequence). Trimming left V 4 bases short and J 2 bases short, with 17 bases between. CDR3 amino acids: CAWTFPGTVNTEAFF. CDR3 sequence (DNA): TGTGCCTGGACTTTCCCCGGGACGGTTAACACTGAAGCTTTCTTT.

V usage is TRBV28 and J usage is TRBJ2-1; D is possibly TRBD1 or TRBD2 (5 bases each). Germline V gene data show CDR1 as MDHEN and CDR2 as SYDVKM. The CDR3 loop spans 14 amino acids. V was trimmed by 6 bases and J by 7 bases, leaving 16 bases between them. CDR3 bases: TGTGCCAGCAGAACTAGTGGGGGTAAGAATGAGCAGTTCTTC. It encodes CASRTSGGKNEQFF.

J is TRBJ1-1 and V is TRBV7-8, with 7 bases fitting TRBD1. The germline V gene encodes CDR1 SGHVS and CDR2 FQNEAQ. V was clipped by 5 bases and J by 7 bases; unmatched bases: 4. The CDR3 loop spans 12 amino acids. The CDR3 DNA reads as TGTGCCAGCAGCGTTCCAGGGGGTGAAGCTTTCTTT. Its protein product is CASSVPGGEAFF. The whole variable domain, filled in from reference TRBV7-8 and TRBJ1-1, reads GAGVSQSPRYKVAKRGQDVALRCDPISGHVSLFWYQQALGQGPEFLTYFQNEAQLDKSGLPSDRFFAERPEGSVSTLKIQRTQQEDSAVYLCASSVPGGEAFFGQGTRLTVV.

The V call is TRBV7-2, the J call TRBJ2-3; D gene ambiguous. V was trimmed by 1 base and J by 8 bases, leaving 7 bases between them. Germline CDR1 and CDR2: SGHTA and FQGNSA. This CDR3 region has 12 residues. CDR3: CASSLETGTQYF. For the CDR3, the DNA is TGTGCCAGCAGCTTAGAAACGGGTACGCAGTATTTT. Using reference TRBV7-2 and TRBJ2-3 for the parts outside the CDR3, the full variable domain is GAGVSQSPSNKVTEKGKDVELRCDPISGHTALYWYRQSLGQGLEFLIYFQGNSAPDKSGLPSDRFSAERTGGSVSTLTIQRTQQEDSAVYLCASSLETGTQYFGPGTRLTVL.

The rearrangement links TRBV18 to TRBJ1-2; TRBD1 aligns across 8 bases. CDR1 KGHSH and CDR2 LQKENI come from the germline V gene. CDR3 length: 13 residues. V was clipped by 5 bases and J by 7 bases; unmatched bases: 6. Written as DNA, the CDR3 is TGTGCCAGCTCATCTGGACAGGGTCCTGGCTACACCTTC. It is translated as CASSSGQGPGYTF.

In its sample, this clone was seen once. V usage is TRBV29-1 and J usage is TRBJ2-3, with D possibly TRBD2 on 5 matching bases. Germline lookup yields CDR1 SQVTM and CDR2 ANQGSEA. V gave up 7 bases and J gave up 6 bases, with 20 bases separating them. This CDR3 has 14 residues. The CDR3 here is CSAPGPSLGDTQYF. CDR3 in DNA: TGCAGCGCTCCTGGGCCTAGCCTCGGGGATACGCAGTATTTT.

This clone was seen only a few times. The chain joins TRBV27 to TRBJ2-5; D uncertain. Germline V lookup: CDR1 MNHEY, CDR2 SMNVEV (reference sequence). The CDR3 covers 11 residues. Trimming stripped 4 bases from V and 3 bases from J, with 3 bases between. The CDR3 nucleotides read TGTGCCAGCAGTTCGGAAGAGACCCAGTACTTC. Encoded protein: CASSSEETQYF.

V and J are TRBV7-2 and TRBJ2-5; D is uncertain. Germline CDR1 is SGHTA and CDR2 is FQGNSA. V was trimmed by 0 bases and J by 5 bases, leaving 7 bases between them. The CDR3 length is 13 residues. CDR3 bases: TGTGCCAGCAGCTTAGCAGACGGTGAGACCCAGTACTTC. Amino acid sequence: CASSLADGETQYF.

The gene calls are TRBV30 and TRBJ1-1, with TRBD1 as a possible D gene (5 bases). The germline gives CDR1 GTSNPN, CDR2 SVGIG (reference sequence). The V and J ends lost 3 bases and 1 base respectively, with 9 bases between them. The CDR3 covers 13 residues. Here the CDR3 reads CAWRGGQNTEAFF. In DNA form, the CDR3 reads TGTGCCTGGAGGGGAGGACAGAACACTGAAGCTTTCTTT.

The CDR3 DNA sequence: TGTGCCAGCAGTGGTCGGTCACTGAACACTGAAGCTTTCTTT. Residues: CASSGRSLNTEAFF. The chain links TRBV2 to TRBJ1-1; no clear D. V dropped 4 bases and J dropped 0 bases, with 9 bases sitting between them. Germline assignment: CDR1 SNHLY and CDR2 FYNNEI. The CDR3 is made up of 14 amino acids.

In its sample, this clone was seen a few times. This chain connects TRBV5-5 to TRBJ2-1; maybe TRBD2 (6 bases). The CDR3 length is 14 residues. With 4 bases removed from V and 7 bases from J, the gap between germline ends came to 15 bases. Germline CDR1 SGHKS, CDR2 YYEKEE (reference sequence). Here the CDR3 DNA reads TGTGCCAGCAGCCCACTCGAAGGGAGGAATGAGCAGTTCTTC. Protein product: CASSPLEGRNEQFF.

This clone was counted between two and nine times. V usage is TRBV29-1 and J usage is TRBJ1-5; a weak D match, TRBD1 (5 bases). The germline gives CDR1 SQVTM, CDR2 ANQGSEA. V dropped 6 bases and J dropped 7 bases, with 13 bases sitting between them. CDR3 size: 12 residues. The CDR3 DNA reads TGCAGCGTGGGGGAGGCAACGCAGCCCCAGCATTTT. Translated: CSVGEATQPQHF.

This clone was detected only once. J is TRBJ2-2 and V is TRBV5-1; D possibly corresponds to TRBD1 (5 bases). Germline V lookup: CDR1 SGHRS, CDR2 YFSETQ. The V gene lost 0 bases and the J gene lost 6 bases, with 15 bases spanning the gap. This CDR3 is 16 amino acids long. CDR3 region: CASSLVAQGTPGELFF. Here the CDR3 DNA reads TGCGCCAGCAGCTTGGTTGCGCAGGGAACACCCGGGGAGCTGTTTTTT.

Remarks on this clone: This sample also contains other DNA sequences that code for the same CDR3. The gene calls are TRBV4-3 and TRBJ2-1, with unresolved D. Germline assignment: CDR1 LGHNA and CDR2 YSLEER. V lost 0 bases and J lost 1, with 7 bases in between. CDR3 length: 15 residues. CDR3 coding DNA: TGCGCCAGCAGCCAAGAGGCTAGTTCCTACAATGAGCAGTTCTTC. It encodes CASSQEASSYNEQFF.

This rearrangement joins TRBV29-1 to TRBJ2-3; a possible D gene is TRBD2 (5 bases). Trimming took 7 bases from V and 1 from J, leaving 15 bases between them. The V gene's germline CDR1 is SQVTM and CDR2 ANQGSEA. This CDR3 is 14 amino acids long. CDR3 bases: TGCAGCGCCGGACTCCTGACTGGCACAGATACGCAGTATTTT. It is translated as CSAGLLTGTDTQYF.